The next 20 T cell receptor beta chains were all read from a single sample in a study of post-analysis software for immune sequencing data. Regarding the study as a whole: Four to six TRBV segments were significantly more frequent in patients than in controls. TRBV5-6, TRBV5-1 and TRBV20-1 were among these segments.

Built from TCR beta cDNA, the libraries had unique molecular identifiers in them. TCRdb re-called the PCR reads with MiXCR, one entry per CDR3 protein. The data show 350,000 to 500,000 distinct CDR3 sequences, about 40% seen once. These receptors lack a known antigen. The sample taken for sequencing was blood. The origin of the receptors is a girl aged 2-10 years with multiple sclerosis.

As concerns this clonotype: Sequence at one end of the junction differs from germline and may be a read error. The CDR3 here is CCVERRLMAEAFF. DNA of the CDR3: TGCTGCGTTGAAAGGCGGTTGATGGCTGAAGCTTTCTTT. The chain couples TRBV29-1 to TRBJ1-1; D call uncertain. The length of the CDR3 is 13 residues. The germline V gene encodes CDR1 SQVTM and CDR2 ANQGSEA.

The V call is TRBV6-2 or TRBV6-3, the J call TRBJ2-7; D call uncertain. This CDR3 has 14 amino acids. Germline loops: CDR1 MNHEY, CDR2 SVGEGT. V dropped 7 bases and J dropped 0 bases, with 13 bases sitting between them. The CDR3 sequence is CASKNYATSYEQYF. CDR3 DNA sequence: TGTGCCAGCAAAAACTACGCCACCTCCTACGAGCAGTACTTC.

This sequence joins TRBV4-3 and TRBJ2-1, with a weak D call TRBD1 (6 bases). The germline gives CDR1 LGHNA, CDR2 YSLEER. CDR3 length equals 16 residues. Trimming shortened V by 4 bases and J by 0 bases, and 13 bases separated the two germline ends. CDR3 region: CASSLQGNPSYNEQFF. DNA of the CDR3: TGCGCCAGCAGCCTACAGGGCAACCCCTCCTACAATGAGCAGTTCTTC.

The chain links TRBV4-2 to TRBJ2-1; 12 positions match TRBD2. The CDR3 is made up of 16 amino acids. The V segment lost 4 bases and the J segment 8 bases; nucleotides outside the gene matches: 9. Germline V gives CDR1 LGHNA, CDR2 YNFKEQ. The CDR3 sequence: CASSRILAGGVDEQFF. In DNA, the CDR3 is TGTGCCAGCAGCCGCATACTAGCGGGGGGCGTGGATGAGCAGTTCTTC.

V gene TRBV7-9 combines with J gene TRBJ1-6; a weak D match, TRBD1 (5 bases). V dropped 2 bases and J dropped 12 bases, with 14 bases sitting between them. Germline V gene data show CDR1 as SEHNR and CDR2 as FQNEAQ (reference sequence). CDR3 length: 14 residues. CDR3 amino acids: CASSLLSRGGPLHF. The CDR3 nucleotides are TGTGCCAGCAGCTTACTCTCTAGGGGTGGACCCCTCCACTTT.

This clonotype was seen more than once but under ten times. This chain connects TRBV5-1 to TRBJ1-2; no reliable D call. This CDR3 is built from 13 residues. Trimming pared 5 bases from V and 3 bases from J, leaving 11 bases between. Germline CDR1 SGHRS, CDR2 YFSETQ. CDR3 in DNA: TGCGCCAGCAGGCTCGGCACAGACTATGGCTACACCTTC. It specifies CASRLGTDYGYTF.

The V gene is TRBV29-1, the J gene TRBJ1-2, with 7 positions matching TRBD1. CDR1 is SQVTM, CDR2 ANQGSEA, per germline. This CDR3 contains 15 residues. With V trimmed by 6 bases and J by 3 bases, 13 bases remained unmatched. CDR3 loop: CSVTQGGGLDYGYTF. CDR3 coding DNA: TGCAGCGTGACGCAGGGGGGAGGTTTAGACTATGGCTACACCTTC.

This clonotype was seen a handful of times. J is TRBJ2-5 and V is TRBV9; D call uncertain. The CDR3 extends over 14 amino acids. The ends were cut back, 4 bases at V and 5 bases at J, with 15 bases in the middle. CDR1 is SGDLS and CDR2 is YYNGEE in the germline V gene. This CDR3 is CASSTRASAETQYF. The CDR3 bases are TGTGCCAGCAGCACCCGGGCCTCGGCGGAGACCCAGTACTTC.

V gene TRBV7-3 combines with J gene TRBJ2-1; 8 bases fit TRBD1. CDR1 is SGHTA, CDR2 FQGTGA, per germline. V lost 1 base to trimming and J lost 9 bases; unmatched junction nucleotides: 8. The CDR3 contains 15 residues. The CDR3 region is CASSLMGTGVGEQFF. CDR3 in DNA: TGTGCCAGCAGCTTAATGGGGACAGGTGTGGGTGAGCAGTTCTTC.

The CDR3 DNA reads as TGTGCCAGCAGTGTGGGCAGGAAAAGCACAGATACGCAGTATTTT. It yields the protein CASSVGRKSTDTQYF. The chain uses TRBV2 and TRBJ2-3; D remains ambiguous. CDR1 is SNHLY and CDR2 is FYNNEI in the germline V gene. The V and J ends lost 4 bases and 0 bases respectively, with 11 bases between them. The CDR3 contains 15 residues.

The J gene is TRBJ1-2, the V gene TRBV13; 9 nucleotides match TRBD1. J lost 6 bases, V lost 6 bases, and 11 bases had no gene match. The CDR3 length is 15 residues. Germline lookup yields CDR1 PRHDT and CDR2 FYEKMQ (reference sequence). This CDR3 is CASSGTLTGGDGYTF. The CDR3 DNA reads TGTGCCAGCAGTGGGACCTTGACAGGGGGAGATGGCTACACCTTC.

This clonotype was found a few times. The gene calls are TRBV7-2 and TRBJ2-7; 11 bases align to TRBD2. The CDR3 covers 14 residues. Germline V CDR1 and CDR2: SGHTA, FQGNSA. With V trimmed by 5 bases and J by 2 bases, 2 bases remained unmatched. As DNA, the CDR3 is TGTGCCAGCAGCCAGGGACTAGCGGCCTACGAGCAGTACTTC. It specifies CASSQGLAAYEQYF.

This clonotype has only a few counts. The CDR3 coding sequence is TGTGCCAGCAGCTCAAGGACGGGGTCCAATGAGCAGTTCTTC. Translated, it gives CASSSRTGSNEQFF. This chain uses TRBV7-7 with TRBJ2-1; D possibly corresponds to TRBD2 (5 bases). Looked up from germline, CDR1 is SSHAT and CDR2 is FNYEAQ (reference sequence). Trimming cost V 4 bases and J 6 bases, with 13 bases left between them. The length of the CDR3 is 14 residues.

The chain couples TRBV20-1 to TRBJ2-7, with 9 bases identical to TRBD2. The trim removed 0 bases at V and 5 bases at J, leaving 2 bases unmatched. This CDR3 is built from 13 residues. The germline CDR1 and CDR2 sequences are DFQATT and SNEGSKA (reference sequence). The CDR3 reads CSARERGGHEQYF. The CDR3 DNA is TGCAGTGCTAGAGAGCGGGGGGGTCACGAGCAGTACTTC.

In this sample, this clonotype turned up a few times. The chain combines TRBV3-1 with TRBJ2-1; no clear D gene. The CDR3 covers 13 residues. Trimming left V 5 bases short and J 5 bases short, with 10 bases between. Germline V lookup: CDR1 LGHDT, CDR2 YNNKEL (reference sequence). The CDR3 spells CASSAWNNNEQFF. The CDR3 nucleotides are TGTGCCAGCAGCGCCTGGAATAACAATGAGCAGTTCTTC.

In its sample, this clonotype was seen many times. In DNA, the CDR3 is TGTGCCAGCAGTCGGACTAGCGGGGAAAGTGAGCAGTACTTC. This sequence encodes CASSRTSGESEQYF. The chain carries TRBV12-3 or TRBV12-4 and TRBJ2-7, with 12 bases identical to TRBD2. CDR3 size: 14 residues. V was clipped by 5 bases and J by 7 bases; unmatched bases: 6.

The rearrangement joins TRBV4-2 to TRBJ1-1; 10 bases match TRBD1. V dropped 2 bases and J dropped 10; count of bases not matched to a gene: 10. The CDR3 runs 15 residues. CDR1 LGHNA and CDR2 YNFKEQ come from the germline V gene. CDR3 residues: CASSQYSEGTGVAFF. The CDR3 DNA reads as TGTGCCAGCAGCCAATATTCGGAGGGGACAGGGGTAGCTTTCTTT.

The chain combines TRBV5-1 with TRBJ2-7; 12 bases fit TRBD2. Germline values: CDR1 SGHRS, CDR2 YFSETQ. The CDR3 sequence is 15 residues long. The trim removed 5 bases at V and 2 bases at J, leaving 5 bases unmatched. CDR3: CASRPTSGGPYEQYF. DNA for the CDR3: TGCGCCAGCAGACCGACTAGCGGGGGCCCCTACGAGCAGTACTTC. Variable domain in full (rest from reference TRBV5-1 and TRBJ2-7): KAGVTQTPRYLIKTRGQQVTLSCSPISGHRSVSWYQQTPGQGLQFLFEYFSETQRNKGNFPGRFSGRQFSNSRSEMNVSTLELGDSALYLCASRPTSGGPYEQYFGPGTRLTVT.

This clonotype was seen a handful of times. The V and J genes are TRBV20-1 and TRBJ2-1; 11 bases align to TRBD2. Germline-derived CDR1 and CDR2 are DFQATT and SNEGSKA (reference sequence). The J segment lost 7 bases and the V segment lost 3 bases, leaving 17 bases of the junction unmatched. This CDR3 has 18 amino acids. The CDR3 here is CSASFLQIAGGVGNEQFF. The CDR3 DNA is TGCAGTGCTAGTTTCCTCCAGATAGCGGGAGGGGTTGGGAATGAGCAGTTCTTC.

Only one count was recorded for this clonotype. The chain links TRBV14 to TRBJ2-7; D unclear. V shed 4 bases and J shed 10 bases, with 11 bases lying between them. The CDR3 contains 11 residues. Germline CDR1 SGHDN, CDR2 FVKESK. DNA of the CDR3: TGTGCCAGCAGCCTCGGAGAGGCCCAGTACTTC. Encoded protein: CASSLGEAQYF. Using reference TRBV14 and TRBJ2-7 for the parts outside the CDR3, the full variable domain is EAGVTQFPSHSVIEKGQTVTLRCDPISGHDNLYWYRRVMGKEIKFLLHFVKESKQDESGMPNNRFLAERTGGTYSTLKVQPAELEDSGVYFCASSLGEAQYFGPGTRLTVT.